The rows below give T cell receptor beta chains drawn from one sample of a study of blood T cells in healthy people across ages. TCRdb reanalysed the 5' RACE reads using MiXCR and keeps one entry per CDR3 protein. The repertoire consists of about 620,000 distinct CDR3 sequences, with over 40% occurring once and the leading ten covering about 13%. The source material was blood. The receptors shown here come from a woman older than 75 in good health. Each CDR3 is given with its conserved first and last residue. The order of the fields is V gene, J gene, clone size, D gene, CDR3 DNA, CDR3 protein. The D gene is left open where the match is weak. For some rows the clone size is stated as once, few or many, or as a class when expanded; others skip it.

TRBV15	TRBJ1-6	-	-	TGTGCCACCAGCAGAGTGGCAGGGTCGGGCTATAATTCACCCCTCCACTTT	CATSRVAGSGYNSPLHF
TRBV20-1	TRBJ2-5	many	-	TGCAGTGCTAGAGTCGTACCAGGGGTTCAAGAGACCCAGTACTTC	CSARVVPGVQETQYF
TRBV6-6	TRBJ2-3	-	-	TGTGCCAGCAGTTATCGCGACAAGGGGCGCACAGATACGCAGTATTTT	CASSYRDKGRTDTQYF
TRBV9	TRBJ2-1	-	-	TGTGCCAGCAGCGTAGTCGACAGCTTGCACAATGAGCAGTTCTTC	CASSVVDSLHNEQFF
TRBV9	TRBJ2-3	many	TRBD2	TGTGCCAGCAGCGTGTCCCCCGTAGGGAGCGGGGGGGTCACAGATACGCAGTATTTT	CASSVSPVGSGGVTDTQYF
TRBV29-1	TRBJ2-5	-	-	TGCAGCGTTGACGGCAGAGAAGAGACCCAGTACTTC	CSVDGREETQYF
TRBV29-1	TRBJ1-2	-	-	TGCAGCGTTGCCGCGATAGCTAACTATGGCTACACCTTC	CSVAAIANYGYTF
TRBV7-9	TRBJ2-3	many	TRBD2	TGTGCCAGCAGCTTAGCCCTAGCGGGCACAGATACGCAGTATTTT	CASSLALAGTDTQYF
TRBV27	TRBJ1-2	many	-	TGTGCCAGCAGTTTATACGCGGGACAACACTATGGCTACACCTTC	CASSLYAGQHYGYTF
TRBV4-3	TRBJ2-7	-	TRBD1	TGCGCCAGCAGCCAAGACCCCCGGGACAGGGAGCTCTACGAGCAGTACTTC	CASSQDPRDRELYEQYF
TRBV3-1	TRBJ2-1	many	-	TGTGCCAGCAGCCAAGCGGGCCAAACTGGAAATGAGCAGTTCTTC	CASSQAGQTGNEQFF
TRBV15	TRBJ2-7	-	TRBD1	TGTGCCACCAGCAGAACCGGGACAGGGTCCTACGAGCAGTACTTC	CATSRTGTGSYEQYF
TRBV11-3	TRBJ2-1	few	TRBD1	TGTGCCAGCAGCCCCCGGACAGGGGGCAATGAGCAGTTCTTC	CASSPRTGGNEQFF
TRBV10-3	TRBJ2-1	many	TRBD1	TGTGCCATCAGTGACCCGGGACAGGGGGGCAATGAGCAGTTCTTC	CAISDPGQGGNEQFF
TRBV7-3	TRBJ1-4	many	-	TGTGCCAGCAGCGTCAGACAGGCAACTAATGAAAAACTGTTTTTT	CASSVRQATNEKLFF
TRBV9	TRBJ1-1	-	-	TGTGCCAGCAGCGTAGAGGCGGACACTGAAGCTTTCTTT	CASSVEADTEAFF
TRBV6-5	TRBJ1-2	few	TRBD1	TGTGCCAGCAGTACAGGGGAGAAAGGCTACACCTTC	CASSTGEKGYTF
TRBV29-1	TRBJ1-2	many	-	TGCAGCGTTACGACAGCTAACTATGGCTACACCTTC	CSVTTANYGYTF
TRBV24-1	TRBJ1-2	many	-	TGTGCCACCAGTGATTTGTATCGGTCCAGGGATCATGGCTACACCTTC	CATSDLYRSRDHGYTF
TRBV21-1	TRBJ2-5	many	-	TGTGCCAGCAGCAAGGAAGAGACCCAGTACTTC	CASSKEETQYF
TRBV9	TRBJ2-5	many	TRBD1	TGTGCCAGCAGCCCCCGGGACAGCAACTACCAAGAGACCCAGTACTTC	CASSPRDSNYQETQYF
TRBV12-3/TRBV12-4	TRBJ2-5	-	-	TGTGCCAGCAGCCAAAGGACGGGTCGTCAGTACTTC	CASSQRTGRQYF
TRBV7-9	TRBJ1-2	few	TRBD1	TGTGCCAGCAGCTCCCGGGACAGGGTATTTGATGGCTACACCTTC	CASSSRDRVFDGYTF
TRBV29-1	TRBJ1-1	-	-	TGCAGCGTTGGGGACATGAACACTGAAGCTTTCTTT	CSVGDMNTEAFF
TRBV6-5	TRBJ2-5	-	TRBD2	TGTGCCAGCTCCGGGACTAGCGGGGGCCCGCAGACCCAGTACTTC	CASSGTSGGPQTQYF
TRBV3-1	TRBJ2-7	-	-	TGTGCCAGCAGCCGGGCTGGGGACGGGTCCTACGAGCAGTACTTC	CASSRAGDGSYEQYF
TRBV20-1	TRBJ2-1	-	-	TGCAGTGCCCTTCCCCAGGGGAGGAGCTCCTACAATGAGCAGTTCTTC	CSALPQGRSSYNEQFF
TRBV29-1	TRBJ2-5	many	TRBD1	TGCAGCGTTTCGACAGGGTCGGAGACCCAGTACTTC	CSVSTGSETQYF
TRBV5-1	TRBJ2-5	few	-	TGCGCCAGCAGCTTGGTAGGATCCGGGGAGCAGTACTTC	CASSLVGSGEQYF
TRBV12-3/TRBV12-4	TRBJ2-6	-	-	TGTGCCAGCAGGGTGCACGGGGCCAACGTCCTGACTTTC	CASRVHGANVLTF
TRBV9	TRBJ2-3	-	TRBD2	TGTGCCAGCAGCGGTCCCGGGGGGGTGAGAGATACGCAGTATTTT	CASSGPGGVRDTQYF
TRBV20-1	TRBJ2-7	-	TRBD1	TGCAGTGCACCTCACGGGACAGGGGCCTACGAGCAGTACTTC	CSAPHGTGAYEQYF
TRBV7-2	TRBJ2-2	-	-	TGTGCCAGCAGCCTGTTGGAGGGGACCGGGGAGCTGTTTTTT	CASSLLEGTGELFF
TRBV4-2	TRBJ1-2	few	TRBD1	TGTGCCAGCAGCCAAGGGGACAGGGATAACTATGGCTACACCTTC	CASSQGDRDNYGYTF
TRBV20-1	TRBJ2-3	-	TRBD1	TGCAGTGCTAGAGGTCGGGCAGGACAGGGGGCAGCAGATACGCAGTATTTT	CSARGRAGQGAADTQYF
TRBV18	TRBJ1-1	-	-	TGTGCCAGCTCCCCCTTAGGGAACACTGAAGCTTTCTTT	CASSPLGNTEAFF
TRBV11-1	TRBJ2-5	-	-	TGTGCCAGCAGCTTTAACGTAGAGACCCAGTACTTC	CASSFNVETQYF
TRBV10-1	TRBJ2-1	many	TRBD1	TGCGCCAGCAGTGCAACAGGGGTTTCCTACAATGAGCAGTTCTTC	CASSATGVSYNEQFF
TRBV12-3/TRBV12-4	TRBJ1-4	-	TRBD1	TGTACCAGCAGGGGGAGGGATAATGAAAAACTGTTTTTT	CTSRGRDNEKLFF
TRBV6-1	TRBJ2-7	-	-	TGTGCCAGCAGTGCGGGGGACTCTTATGTCGAGCAGTACTTC	CASSAGDSYVEQYF
TRBV12-3/TRBV12-4	TRBJ2-3	-	TRBD2	TGTGCCAGCAGTCCAGGACTAGCGGGAGGCTACTACACAGATACGCAGTATTTT	CASSPGLAGGYYTDTQYF
TRBV20-1	TRBJ2-1	once	TRBD1	TGCAGTGCTCCTCCGGGAGAGGACAGGGTTTTCCTGGGTGAGCAGTTCTTC	CSAPPGEDRVFLGEQFF
TRBV20-1	TRBJ1-4	few	TRBD1	TGCAGTGCTTGGACAGGGAGTGAAAAACTGTTTTTT	CSAWTGSEKLFF
TRBV7-6	TRBJ2-1	-	-	TGTGCCAGCAGCCGAGGGCCGATTGACTCGGGGGACAATGAGCAGTTCTTC	CASSRGPIDSGDNEQFF
TRBV25-1	TRBJ1-4	-	-	TGTGCCAGCAGTCTCATAGTTGCAACTAATGAAAAACTGTTTTTT	CASSLIVATNEKLFF
TRBV12-3/TRBV12-4	TRBJ1-5	-	-	TGTGCCAGCAGCCCGACGAGCAATCAGCCCCAGCATTTT	CASSPTSNQPQHF
TRBV7-2	TRBJ1-4	-	-	TGTGCCAGCAGCCCAAATGGCGAAAAACTGTTTTTT	CASSPNGEKLFF
TRBV10-3	TRBJ2-5	-	TRBD2	TGTGCCATCAGCAGACTAGCGGGAATCCAAGAGACCCAGTACTTC	CAISRLAGIQETQYF
TRBV12-5	TRBJ2-3	-	TRBD2	TGTGCTAGTGGGACCTTTAAACTAGCGGGAGGGGACGTCAGATACGCGTATTTT	CASGTFKLAGGDVRYAYF
TRBV15	TRBJ2-3	many	-	TGTGCCACCAGCAGAACCACTAGGTCTAGCACAGATACGCAGTATTTT	CATSRTTRSSTDTQYF
TRBV20-1	TRBJ2-1	-	TRBD2	TGCAGTGCAACCACTATACTAGCGGGAGGAGTACAGTTCTTC	CSATTILAGGVQFF
TRBV7-9	TRBJ2-5	many	-	TGTGCCAGCAGCTACGACGGCCTGTTCCAAGAGACCCAGTACTTC	CASSYDGLFQETQYF
TRBV12-3/TRBV12-4	TRBJ1-1	-	-	TGTGCCAGCAGTTTCGTGGAAACTGAAGCTTTCTTT	CASSFVETEAFF
TRBV20-1	TRBJ2-3	many	-	TGCAGTGCTAGAGATTGGCGGGTCACAGATACGCAGTATTTT	CSARDWRVTDTQYF
TRBV7-9	TRBJ2-5	many	-	TGTGCCAGCAGCTTAATCAGGGCCCAAGAGACCCAGTACTTC	CASSLIRAQETQYF